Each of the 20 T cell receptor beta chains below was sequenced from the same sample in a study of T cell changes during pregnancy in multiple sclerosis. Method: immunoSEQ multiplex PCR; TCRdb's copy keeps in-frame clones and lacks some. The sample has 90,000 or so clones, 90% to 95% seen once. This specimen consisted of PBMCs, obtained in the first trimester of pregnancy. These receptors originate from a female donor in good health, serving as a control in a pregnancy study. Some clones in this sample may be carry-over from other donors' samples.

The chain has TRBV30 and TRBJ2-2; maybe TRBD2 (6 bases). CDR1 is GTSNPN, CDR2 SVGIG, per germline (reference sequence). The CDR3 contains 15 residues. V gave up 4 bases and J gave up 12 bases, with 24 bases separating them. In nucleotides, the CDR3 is TGTGCCTGGAAATCCGGGTCCCCGGCGCGGGACCAGCTGTTTTTT. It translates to CAWKSGSPARDQLFF.

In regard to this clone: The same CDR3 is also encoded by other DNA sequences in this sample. CDR3 region: CASSYSSSGANVLTF. The CDR3 DNA is TGTGCCAGCAGTTATTCCAGCTCTGGGGCCAACGTCCTGACTTTC. The chain employs TRBV6-5 and TRBJ2-6; D gene uncertain. V was trimmed by 3 bases and J by 0 bases, leaving 6 bases between them. This CDR3 region has 15 residues. CDR1 MNHEY and CDR2 SVGAGI come from the germline V gene.

Here the CDR3 reads CASSLVLRVETQYF. In DNA form, the CDR3 reads TGTGCCAGCAGCTTAGTCTTGAGGGTAGAGACCCAGTACTTC. The chain links TRBV7-9 to TRBJ2-5; possibly TRBD2 for D (5 bases). Trimming shortened V by 1 base and J by 4 bases, and 10 bases separated the two germline ends. Germline V lookup: CDR1 SEHNR, CDR2 FQNEAQ (reference sequence). The CDR3 length is 14 residues.

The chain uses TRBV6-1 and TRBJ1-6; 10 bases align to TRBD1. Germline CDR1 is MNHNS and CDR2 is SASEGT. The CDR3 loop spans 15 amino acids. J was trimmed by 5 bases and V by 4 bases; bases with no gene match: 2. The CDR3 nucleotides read TGTGCCAGCAGTGGAGGGACAGGGGATAATTCACCCCTCCACTTT. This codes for CASSGGTGDNSPLHF.

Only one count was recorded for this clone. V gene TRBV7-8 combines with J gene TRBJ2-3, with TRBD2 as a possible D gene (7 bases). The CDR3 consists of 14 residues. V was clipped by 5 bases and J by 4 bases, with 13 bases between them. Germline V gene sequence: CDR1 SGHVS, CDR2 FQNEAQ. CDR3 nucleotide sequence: TGTGCCAGCAGCCCGGGGGGCGGGGCAGATACGCAGTATTTT. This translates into CASSPGGGADTQYF.

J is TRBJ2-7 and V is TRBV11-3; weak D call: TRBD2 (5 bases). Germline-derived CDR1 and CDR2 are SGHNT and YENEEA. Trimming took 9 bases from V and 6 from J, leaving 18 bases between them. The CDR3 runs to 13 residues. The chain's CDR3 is CARADGESGEQYF. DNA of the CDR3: TGTGCCAGAGCAGACGGGGAAAGTGGCGAGCAGTACTTC.

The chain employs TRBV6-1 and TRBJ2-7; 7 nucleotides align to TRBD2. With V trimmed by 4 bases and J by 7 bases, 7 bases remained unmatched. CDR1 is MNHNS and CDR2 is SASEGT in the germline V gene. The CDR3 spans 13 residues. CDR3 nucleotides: TGTGCCAGCAGTGCCCGCCGGACTAGGGAGCAGTACTTC. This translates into CASSARRTREQYF.

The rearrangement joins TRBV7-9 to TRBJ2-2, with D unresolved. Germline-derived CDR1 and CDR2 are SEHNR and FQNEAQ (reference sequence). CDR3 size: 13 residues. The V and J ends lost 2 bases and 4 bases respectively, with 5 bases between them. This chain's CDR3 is CASSLLVTGELFF. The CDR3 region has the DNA TGTGCCAGCAGCTTACTCGTCACCGGGGAGCTGTTTTTT.

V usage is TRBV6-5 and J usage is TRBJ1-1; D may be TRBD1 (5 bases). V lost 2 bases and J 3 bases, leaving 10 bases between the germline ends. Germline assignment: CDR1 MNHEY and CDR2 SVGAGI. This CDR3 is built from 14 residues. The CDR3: CASSYRGGDTEAFF. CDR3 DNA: TGTGCCAGCAGTTACAGGGGAGGGGACACTGAAGCTTTCTTT.

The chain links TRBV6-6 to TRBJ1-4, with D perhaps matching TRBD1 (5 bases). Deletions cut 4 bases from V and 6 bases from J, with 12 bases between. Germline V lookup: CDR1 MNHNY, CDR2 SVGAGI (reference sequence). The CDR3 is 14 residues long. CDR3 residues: CASSFQGPDEKLFF. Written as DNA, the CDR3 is TGTGCCAGCAGTTTCCAGGGCCCGGATGAAAAACTGTTTTTT.

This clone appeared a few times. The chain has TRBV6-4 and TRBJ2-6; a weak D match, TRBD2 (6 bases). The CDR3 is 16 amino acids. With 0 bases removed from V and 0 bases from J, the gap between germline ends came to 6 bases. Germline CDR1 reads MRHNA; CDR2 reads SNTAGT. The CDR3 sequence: CASSDSSGSGANVLTF. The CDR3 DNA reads TGTGCCAGCAGTGACTCTAGCGGCTCTGGGGCCAACGTCCTGACTTTC.

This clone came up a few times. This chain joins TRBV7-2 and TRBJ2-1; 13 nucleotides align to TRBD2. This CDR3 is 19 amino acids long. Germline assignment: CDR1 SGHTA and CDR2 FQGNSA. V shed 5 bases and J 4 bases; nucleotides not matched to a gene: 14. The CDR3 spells CASSLDGLAGAPTYNEQFF. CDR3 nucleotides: TGTGCCAGCAGCCTGGACGGACTAGCGGGAGCGCCAACTTACAATGAGCAGTTCTTC.

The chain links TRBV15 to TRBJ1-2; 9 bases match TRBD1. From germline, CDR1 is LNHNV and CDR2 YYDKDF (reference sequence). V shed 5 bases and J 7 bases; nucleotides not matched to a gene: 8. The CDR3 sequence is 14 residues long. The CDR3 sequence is CATSVDRGFSGYTF. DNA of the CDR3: TGTGCCACCAGCGTGGACAGGGGATTTAGTGGCTACACCTTC.

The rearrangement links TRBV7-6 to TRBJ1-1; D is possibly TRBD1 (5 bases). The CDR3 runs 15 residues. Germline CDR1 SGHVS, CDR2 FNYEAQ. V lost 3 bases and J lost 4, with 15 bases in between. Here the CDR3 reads CASSFGIVGGTEAFF. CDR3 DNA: TGTGCCAGCAGCTTCGGGATTGTGGGGGGCACTGAAGCTTTCTTT.

As DNA, the CDR3 is TGCGCCAGCAGCCAAGCGGGGGTCCCCTACGAGCAGTACTTC. Translating gives CASSQAGVPYEQYF. The gene calls are TRBV4-3 and TRBJ2-7, with D maybe TRBD2 (6 bases). V dropped 1 base and J dropped 2 bases, with 9 bases sitting between them. The CDR3 covers 14 residues. Germline V CDR1 and CDR2: LGHNA, YSLEER.

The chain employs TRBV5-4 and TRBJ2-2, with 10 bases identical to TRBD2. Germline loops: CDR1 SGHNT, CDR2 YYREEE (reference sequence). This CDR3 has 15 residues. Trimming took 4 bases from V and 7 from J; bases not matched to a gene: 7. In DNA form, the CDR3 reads TGTGCCAGCAGCCCTAGCGGGAGTGGGGGCGGGGAGCTGTTTTTT. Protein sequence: CASSPSGSGGGELFF.

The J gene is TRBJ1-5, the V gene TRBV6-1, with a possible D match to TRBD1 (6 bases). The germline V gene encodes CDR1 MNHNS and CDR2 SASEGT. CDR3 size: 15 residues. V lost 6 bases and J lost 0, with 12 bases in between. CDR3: CASRETGYSNQPQHF. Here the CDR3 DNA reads TGTGCCAGCAGGGAGACAGGTTATAGCAATCAGCCCCAGCATTTT.

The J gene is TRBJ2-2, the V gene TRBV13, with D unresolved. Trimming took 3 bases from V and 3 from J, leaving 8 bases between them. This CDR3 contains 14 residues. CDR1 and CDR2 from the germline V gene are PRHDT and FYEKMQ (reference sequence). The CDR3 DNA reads TGTGCCAGCAGCTTTATGTCAGACACCGGGGAGCTGTTTTTT. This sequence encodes CASSFMSDTGELFF.

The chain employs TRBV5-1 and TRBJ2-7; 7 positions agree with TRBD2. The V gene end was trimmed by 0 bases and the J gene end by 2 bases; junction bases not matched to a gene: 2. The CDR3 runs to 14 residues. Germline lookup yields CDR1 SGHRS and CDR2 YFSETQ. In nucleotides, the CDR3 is TGCGCCAGCAGCTTGGGCGCGGGGGCCTACGAGCAGTACTTC. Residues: CASSLGAGAYEQYF.

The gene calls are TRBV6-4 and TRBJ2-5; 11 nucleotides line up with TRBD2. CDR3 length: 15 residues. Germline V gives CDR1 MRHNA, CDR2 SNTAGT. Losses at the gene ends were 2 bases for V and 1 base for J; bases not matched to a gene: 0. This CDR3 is CASSDTSGGQETQYF. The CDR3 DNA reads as TGTGCCAGCAGTGACACTAGCGGGGGCCAAGAGACCCAGTACTTC.